The rows below give T cell receptor beta chains drawn from one sample of a study of response to subunit inactivated influenza vaccine. TCRdb itself ran the RT-PCR reads through MiXCR, one entry per CDR3 protein. The repertoire includes some 640,000 distinct CDR3 sequences, around 13% of them detected once, and approximately 7% sits in the top ten. The material was PBMCs from blood, obtained 14 to 15 days before vaccination. The receptors derive from a man aged 45-65 years who received an inactivated influenza vaccine. Each CDR3 is given with its conserved first and last residue. A D gene is named only where the DNA matches it firmly. The size of a clone is reported for some rows only, either as once, few or many, or as a class for expanded clones.

v_call	d_call	clone_size	j_call	cdr3_nt	cdr3_aa
TRBV20-1	TRBD2	-	TRBJ2-7	TGCAGTGCTAGAGATTTATTAGCGGGAGGACTGGAGCAGTACTTC	CSARDLLAGGLEQYF
TRBV5-1	-	few	TRBJ2-7	TGCGCCAGCAGCCTTGGACCCTCTGGATCCTACGAGCAGTACTTC	CASSLGPSGSYEQYF
TRBV12-3/TRBV12-4	TRBD2	-	TRBJ2-5	TGTGCCAGCAGTAATGTAGCGGGTGAGACCCAGTACTTC	CASSNVAGETQYF
TRBV20-1	-	many	TRBJ2-2	TGCAGTGCTAGAAGGCTCGACACCGGGGAGCTGTTTTTT	CSARRLDTGELFF
TRBV18	-	few	TRBJ2-7	TGTGCCAGCTCACCGACAGGGCGGGGGACCTACGAGCAGTACTTC	CASSPTGRGTYEQYF
TRBV11-2	TRBD1	-	TRBJ1-4	TGTGCCAGCAGCTGGGGGACAGGGTTGGAAAAACTGTTTTTT	CASSWGTGLEKLFF
TRBV11-2	-	-	TRBJ2-2	TGTGCCAGCAGCCGTGGGGAGGCCGGGGAGCTGTTTTTT	CASSRGEAGELFF
TRBV10-3	-	-	TRBJ2-7	TGTGCCACCGGACGACAGGACGAGCAGTACTTC	CATGRQDEQYF
TRBV4-3	-	-	TRBJ2-3	TGCGCCAGCAGCTTTTCTCCCACCGTCACAGATACGCAGTATTTT	CASSFSPTVTDTQYF
TRBV11-2	-	few	TRBJ2-1	TGTGCCAGCAGCTTAGAGCGGCAAGTAGGTGGATTCTTC	CASSLERQVGGFF
TRBV28	-	few	TRBJ1-6	TGTGCCAGCATGGGACTGTCAAATTCACCCCTCCACTTT	CASMGLSNSPLHF
TRBV6-1	-	many	TRBJ1-5	TGTGCCAGCAGTGAGCGGGCCACAAATCAGCCCCAGCATTTT	CASSERATNQPQHF
TRBV20-1	TRBD1	many	TRBJ2-7	TGCAGTGCTTCCGGGACAGGGGGCGAGCAGTACTTC	CSASGTGGEQYF
TRBV12-5	TRBD1	few	TRBJ2-3	TGTGCTAGTGCCCCGACAGGGGGCGGGACAGATACGCAGTATTTT	CASAPTGGGTDTQYF
TRBV28	TRBD2	-	TRBJ2-1	TGTGCCAGCAGGGGATCGGGGGGAGGAGAGACCCAGTTCTTC	CASRGSGGGETQFF
TRBV28	TRBD1	few	TRBJ1-6	TGTGCCAGCAGTTCGTACAGGGACAGTGCAAGGGGGAATTCACCCCTCCACTTT	CASSSYRDSARGNSPLHF
TRBV28	-	few	TRBJ1-5	TGTGCCAGCAGTTTATTTATTGGCTCCAATCAGCCCCAGCATTTT	CASSLFIGSNQPQHF
TRBV20-1	TRBD2	few	TRBJ2-1	TGCAGTGCTAGCGGGGGGGCTGACAATGAGCAGTTCTTC	CSASGGADNEQFF
TRBV7-9	-	few	TRBJ1-2	TGTGCCAGCAGCTTAGAGTCAGGGGCGGTCTATGGCTACACCTTC	CASSLESGAVYGYTF
TRBV7-9	-	few	TRBJ1-6	TGTGCCAGCAGCTTGGGGTTTTATTCACCCCTCCACTTT	CASSLGFYSPLHF
TRBV20-1	TRBD2	few	TRBJ2-5	TGCAGTGCTACCCATAGCGGGAGGGCCTTATTTACTATCTTCCAAGAGACCCAGTACTTC	CSATHSGRALFTIFQETQYF
TRBV25-1	TRBD2	-	TRBJ2-1	TGTGCCAGCAGTGAAGGTAGCGGGAGTTTTTATGAGCAGTTCTTC	CASSEGSGSFYEQFF
TRBV6-2/TRBV6-3	-	-	TRBJ2-1	TGTGCCAGCAGTTATCGGGAAAGATACGACAATGAGCAGTTCTTC	CASSYRERYDNEQFF
TRBV4-2	-	few	TRBJ2-3	TGTGCCAGCAGCCAAGGAAGCCTAGCAGGAGATACGCAGTATTTT	CASSQGSLAGDTQYF
TRBV3-1	-	once	TRBJ2-7	TGTGCCAGCAGCCAAGTGGCAGGGGTCCACTACGAGCAGTACTTC	CASSQVAGVHYEQYF
TRBV12-3/TRBV12-4	-	-	TRBJ2-3	TGTGCCAGCAGTTTTCAACCTAGCACAGATACGCAGTATTTT	CASSFQPSTDTQYF
TRBV20-1	TRBD2	few	TRBJ2-1	TGCAGTGCTCCCGCGGGAGTCAATGAGCAGTTCTTC	CSAPAGVNEQFF